This T cell receptor beta chain was identified during a study of blood T cell repertoires in COVID-19. About the study: Some COVID-19 samples were acute and others convalescent; all came from the United States, Italy and Spain. Sources were T cells, B-cell-depleted T cells, or PBMCs; the material itself was cDNA or gDNA.

Authors' methods: From reference gene primer amplification, estimates of nucleated cell counts were derived. Profiled with immunoSEQ multiplex PCR; TCRdb holds only in-frame clones, not every one. The V and J calls and clone size were taken over from that table, and D and trimming were inferred from the DNA. The sample includes over 300,000 clones, around 87% seen only once; the top ten take about 7%. The germline V gene encodes CDR1 LGHDT and CDR2 YNNKEL (reference sequence). V was cut by 5 bases and J by 2 bases, with 15 bases left in between. This CDR3 is 15 amino acids long. V and J are TRBV3-1 (or the pseudogene TRBV3-2) and TRBJ1-1; D perhaps matches TRBD1 (6 bases). The sequenced sample was peripheral blood. The sequence was collected from a man aged 18 to 35 with active or convalescent COVID-19. CDR3 coding DNA: TGTGCCAGCAGCGTTGGGACAACGGCCAACACTGAAGCTTTCTTT. Translating it yields CASSVGTTANTEAFF.